This TCR beta chain was profiled in a study of T cell responses to AZD1222 COVID-19 vaccine. Study observations and caveats: Spike-specific TCRs gained breadth and depth after people received two AZD1222 doses.

V lost 1 base to trimming and J lost 3 bases, with 13 bases between them. Germline V lookup: CDR1 SGHAT, CDR2 FQDESV (reference sequence). The CDR3 consists of 15 residues. Details on this clone: Its antigen is unknown.

Here immunoSEQ multiplex PCR was the method, and the copy in TCRdb shows in-frame clones only, minus some. Here the sample spans 80,000 or so clones, 70% to 90% being singletons. The TCR was taken from an adult in good health. The chain is built from TRBV11-1 and TRBJ2-7; TRBD2 might be the D (7 bases). The source was peripheral blood, collected on day 0 of AZD1222 vaccination. The CDR3 loop reads CASSLEWGGNYEQYF. The DNA for the CDR3 is TGTGCCAGCAGCTTAGAGTGGGGGGGCAACTACGAGCAGTACTTC.